Sequencing of this T cell receptor (beta chain) was carried out in a study of cytomegalovirus exposure and HLA in healthy donors. In the study overall: From HLA-typed donors, an early data release held approximately 85 million unique TCRs.

Trimming took off 3 bases at V and 0 bases at J, with 12 bases between the two ends. The CDR3 has 16 amino acids. From germline, CDR1 is WSHSY and CDR2 SAAADI. The PCR was carried out with 60 Vbeta primers and 13 Jbeta primers. The method was immunoSEQ multiplex PCR; TCRdb's version includes in-frame clones alone and lacks a portion of them. The table shows more than 150,000 clones, with roughly 74% occurring only once. Worth noting for this clone: Its antigen is unknown.

Regarding the study as a whole: Among TCR beta chains, those listed as cytomegalovirus-associated numbered over 150. In a later analysis, common viral pathogens appeared linked to several of the most significant clusters. HLA alleles were associated with fewer than 20,000 TCR beta sequences in a later analysis at 0.05 false discovery rate.

The origin of this receptor is a woman aged 40 to 50 in good health and CMV-seropositive. The rearrangement joins TRBV10-2 to TRBJ1-3, with no clear D. The sequenced material came from PBMCs. The CDR3 loop reads CASSDVRESSGNTIYF. The CDR3 DNA sequence: TGCGCCAGCAGTGATGTGAGGGAGAGCTCTGGAAACACCATATATTTT.